This T cell receptor (beta chain) originates from a study of cytomegalovirus exposure and HLA in healthy donors. Germline-derived CDR1 and CDR2 are SGDLS and YYNGEE. The CDR3 loop spans 17 amino acids. V gave up 0 bases and J gave up 0 bases, with 13 bases separating them. This clone has only one observation. Its antigen is not identified. Study observations and caveats: Cytomegalovirus-associated status was assigned to around 160 TCR beta chains.

Use of 60 Vbeta and 13 Jbeta primers characterized the PCR. TCRdb's copy holds only in-frame clones and misses some; the assay was immunoSEQ multiplex PCR. Of about 65,000 clones listed, 60% to 80% are singletons. The chain combines TRBV9 with TRBJ1-3; D not resolved. Input material: PBMCs. This receptor was taken from a man aged 25-45 years in good health and CMV-seronegative. CDR3 in DNA: TGTGCCAGCAGCGTAGGCGGGAGGCCGAGCTCTGGAAACACCATATATTTT. Amino acid sequence: CASSVGGRPSSGNTIYF.